These T cell receptor beta chains were read from a single sample in a study of early T cells in non-severe SARS-CoV-2 infection. MiXCR, run by TCRdb on the 5' RACE reads, gives a single entry per CDR3 protein. The sample records some 76,000 distinct CDR3 sequences, roughly a sixth being singletons. The sequenced material came from whole blood. All receptors come from an adult who was a healthcare worker with PCR-confirmed SARS-CoV-2 infection or an uninfected control (not recorded which). CDR3s include the opening cysteine and the closing phenylalanine or tryptophan. The order of the fields is D gene, J gene, clone size, V gene, CDR3 DNA, CDR3 protein. A D gene is named only where the DNA matches it firmly. Size is omitted from some rows. Given values are once, few, many or a class for expanded clones.

>-|TRBJ2-1|many|TRBV2
TGTGCCAGCAGTGAAGCGGCCGCCTACAATGAGCAGTTCTTC
CASSEAAAYNEQFF
>-|TRBJ2-7|few|TRBV20-1
TGCAGTGCTACCCGACAGTTCGAGCAGTACTTC
CSATRQFEQYF
>-|TRBJ1-4|-|TRBV15
TGTGCCACCAGCAGAGCAACTAATGAAAAACTGTTTTTT
CATSRATNEKLFF
>-|TRBJ2-7|many|TRBV20-1
TGCAGTGCTAGAGATAGAAGCGGAGCATATCGCGAGCAGTACTTC
CSARDRSGAYREQYF
>-|TRBJ2-1|few|TRBV7-7
TGTGCTAGCAGCTTGGGCGCTAGCTCCTACAATGAGCAGTTCTTC
CASSLGASSYNEQFF
>-|TRBJ2-2|-|TRBV19
TGTGCCAGTAGTATACAGAGTGACACCGGGGAGCTGTTTTTT
CASSIQSDTGELFF
>-|TRBJ2-6|-|TRBV6-5
TGTGCCAGCAGAACCAGGGAGAGAGCGTCTGGGGCCAACGTCCTGACTTTC
CASRTRERASGANVLTF
>-|TRBJ2-1|few|TRBV24-1
TGTGCCACCAGTGATTTGAGTTACAATGAGCAGTTCTTC
CATSDLSYNEQFF
>TRBD1|TRBJ1-1|-|TRBV14
TGTGCCAGCAGCCACAGGGGGATGTACACTGAAGCTTTCTTT
CASSHRGMYTEAFF
>TRBD1|TRBJ2-6|few|TRBV7-9
TGTGCCAGCAGCTTATCCCGGGACAGTTCCTCTGGGGCCAACGTCCTGACTTTC
CASSLSRDSSSGANVLTF
>-|TRBJ1-6|-|TRBV3-1
TGTGCCAGCAGCCAAGTACGGGCAGGGGATTCACCCCTCCACTTT
CASSQVRAGDSPLHF
>TRBD1|TRBJ1-1|few|TRBV4-3
TGCGCCAGCAGACTGAGACAGGGTGGGACTGAAGCTTTCTTT
CASRLRQGGTEAFF
>-|TRBJ1-3|few|TRBV19
TGTGCCAGTAAACCTTCTCACCTGGGCATAAGGAGCTCTGGAAACACCATATATTTT
CASKPSHLGIRSSGNTIYF
>-|TRBJ1-1|many|TRBV20-1
TGCAGTGCAGATTACGGGGTAGGCACTGAAGCTTTCTTT
CSADYGVGTEAFF
>-|TRBJ1-2|few|TRBV4-3
TGCGCCAGCAGCCAAGATAGTCTCGGCCTGTGGGGCTACACCTTC
CASSQDSLGLWGYTF
>-|TRBJ2-3|-|TRBV10-3
TGTGCCATCAGTGAGTCGAGAGGCACAGATACGCAGTATTTT
CAISESRGTDTQYF
>-|TRBJ2-2|-|TRBV12-3/TRBV12-4
TGTGCCAGCAGTCGCGCAAGAACGAACACCGGGGAGCTGTTTTTT
CASSRARTNTGELFF
>-|TRBJ1-1|few|TRBV5-5
TGTGCCAGCAGCTTGACTTTTGCAGGGGCGCGAGATGGTTTCTTT
CASSLTFAGARDGFF
>-|TRBJ2-3|-|TRBV11-3
TGTGCCAGCAGCTTAGACCTACAGAAGACGCAGTATTTT
CASSLDLQKTQYF
>-|TRBJ1-1|-|TRBV12-3/TRBV12-4
TGTGCCAGCAGTTTCCAGGGAGGAACTGAAGCTTTCTTT
CASSFQGGTEAFF
>TRBD1|TRBJ1-6|few|TRBV3-1
TGTGCCAGCAGCCGGGGGGACAGGGATAATTCACCCCTCCACTTT
CASSRGDRDNSPLHF
>TRBD2|TRBJ2-7|few|TRBV27
TGTGCCAGCTGCCCCCTCACCTCCTTTAGCGGGTCCTCCTACGAGCAGTACTTC
CASCPLTSFSGSSYEQYF
>-|TRBJ1-4|-|TRBV7-9
TGTGCCAGCAGGGGTGTAGGTGAAAAACTGTTTTTT
CASRGVGEKLFF
>-|TRBJ2-1|many|TRBV2
TGTGCCAGCAGGGTACTAGGGACTGAGCAGTTCTTC
CASRVLGTEQFF
>-|TRBJ2-6|-|TRBV24-1
TGTGCCACCAGTGAGGCCCCGGGCTCTGGGGCCAACGTCCTGACTTTC
CATSEAPGSGANVLTF
>-|TRBJ1-2|few|TRBV9
TGTGCCAGCAGCGGTAGATCGCCATCCCTCTCTTATGGCTACACCTTC
CASSGRSPSLSYGYTF
>-|TRBJ1-2|-|TRBV19
TGTGCCAGTACCTGGACAGTCCCTGGGTATGGCTACACCTTC
CASTWTVPGYGYTF
>-|TRBJ2-7|few|TRBV6-5
TGTGCCAGCCGCCCGGGGAGCTCCTACGAGCAGTACTTC
CASRPGSSYEQYF
>TRBD1|TRBJ2-1|many|TRBV9
TGTGCCAGCAGCCCTCGACAGGGGCCTCGCAATGAGCAGTTCTTC
CASSPRQGPRNEQFF